Presented here are 17 T cell receptor beta chains from one specimen sequenced in a study of cytomegalovirus exposure and HLA in healthy donors. Using immunoSEQ multiplex PCR, the repertoire was profiled, and TCRdb retains in-frame clones only, with some absent. The profile shows 250,000 to 400,000 clones, nearly 90% of them singletons. Sequencing used PBMCs. The receptors were gathered from a man aged 25 to 40 in good health and CMV-seronegative.

The chain uses TRBV7-2 and TRBJ2-1; 11 bases align to TRBD2. Germline CDR1 SGHTA, CDR2 FQGNSA. There are 15 residues in the CDR3. Trimming removed 2 bases from V and 7 bases from J; junction bases left unmatched: 4. DNA for the CDR3: TGTGCCAGCAGCTTAACGACTAGCGGGGCAAATGAGCAGTTCTTC. Its protein is CASSLTTSGANEQFF. Full variable domain (outside the CDR3, taken from reference TRBV7-2 and TRBJ2-1): GAGVSQSPSNKVTEKGKDVELRCDPISGHTALYWYRQSLGQGLEFLIYFQGNSAPDKSGLPSDRFSAERTGGSVSTLTIQRTQQEDSAVYLCASSLTTSGANEQFFGPGTRLTVL.

V usage is TRBV6-5 and J usage is TRBJ1-2; no reliable D call. CDR1 is MNHEY and CDR2 is SVGAGI in the germline V gene. Trimming shortened V by 2 bases and J by 2 bases, and 12 bases separated the two germline ends. This CDR3 is 15 amino acids long. The CDR3 nucleotides read TGTGCCAGCAGTTACGGCGGGTGGCAGAACTATGGCTACACCTTC. Its protein product is CASSYGGWQNYGYTF.

This clone was detected only a few times. The rearrangement joins TRBV5-1 to TRBJ2-7; TRBD2 is a possible D gene (5 bases). Germline assignment: CDR1 SGHRS and CDR2 YFSETQ. The CDR3 sequence is 13 residues long. The ends were cut back, 3 bases at V and 3 bases at J, with 10 bases in the middle. The CDR3 sequence: CASSSGTIYEQYF. The CDR3 coding sequence is TGCGCCAGCAGCTCGGGAACAATCTACGAGCAGTACTTC.

This clone was observed a few times. The rearrangement links TRBV14 to TRBJ1-6; 7 bases are a match to TRBD1. V lost 5 bases to trimming and J lost 8 bases; unmatched junction nucleotides: 6. In germline, CDR1 is SGHDN, CDR2 FVKESK. The CDR3 consists of 14 residues. In DNA form, the CDR3 reads TGTGCCAGCAGCAGGGGACAGACCCATTCACCCCTCCACTTT. This translates into CASSRGQTHSPLHF.

The rearrangement joins TRBV4-1 to TRBJ1-6; D call uncertain. The CDR3 length is 15 residues. Germline V gene lookup returns CDR1 MGHRA and CDR2 YSYEKL. The ends were cut back, 5 bases at V and 6 bases at J, with 14 bases in the middle. The CDR3 sequence is CASSSRGARNSPLHF. Here the CDR3 DNA reads TGCGCCAGCAGCAGTCGGGGTGCGCGTAATTCACCCCTCCACTTT.

This clone was detected many times. The V call is TRBV4-2, the J call TRBJ1-2, with 9 bases identical to TRBD1. CDR1 and CDR2 from the germline V gene are LGHNA and YNFKEQ. The J segment lost 7 bases and the V segment lost 0 bases, leaving 9 bases of the junction unmatched. This CDR3 has 16 residues. The CDR3 bases are TGTGCCAGCAGCCAAGATCCGGGACAGGGTGTGATTGGCTACACCTTC. This encodes CASSQDPGQGVIGYTF.

This clone was detected ten times or more. This chain uses TRBV19 with TRBJ2-5, with D possibly being TRBD1 (5 bases). CDR3 length: 14 residues. V was shortened by 3 bases and J by 5 bases, with 13 bases between the two germline ends. Germline CDR1 LNHDA, CDR2 SQIVND (reference sequence). The CDR3, as DNA: TGTGCCAGTAGTATTCAAGGGGTCGGGGAGACCCAGTACTTC. Its protein is CASSIQGVGETQYF.

This rearrangement joins TRBV7-9 to TRBJ1-6, with D tentatively TRBD1 (5 bases). CDR3 length: 13 residues. V was cut by 2 bases and J by 10 bases, with 9 bases left in between. CDR1 is SEHNR and CDR2 is FQNEAQ in the germline V gene (reference sequence). CDR3 region: CASSLRTPSPLHF. For the CDR3, the DNA is TGTGCCAGCAGCTTACGGACACCATCACCCCTCCACTTT.

This sequence joins TRBV15 and TRBJ1-6; D gene unclear. This CDR3 region has 15 residues. Per germline, CDR1 LNHNV and CDR2 YYDKDF (reference sequence). V lost 1 base and J 10 bases, leaving 14 bases between the germline ends. The CDR3 spells CATSRGRSFKSPLHF. As DNA, the CDR3 is TGTGCCACCAGCAGAGGGAGGTCGTTTAAGTCACCCCTCCACTTT.

This clone showed up just a few times. The CDR3 is CASIAVYTF. The CDR3 DNA is TGTGCCAGTATTGCGGTATACACCTTC. The V gene is TRBV6-7, the J gene TRBJ1-2; D not certain. TRBV6-7 is sorted into the ORF group, with uncertain function. There are 9 residues in the CDR3. V dropped 9 bases and J dropped 11 bases, with 10 bases sitting between them.

The rearrangement links TRBV30 to TRBJ2-7, with 10 bases aligning to TRBD1. Germline-derived CDR1 and CDR2 are GTSNPN and SVGIG (reference sequence). V dropped 4 bases and J dropped 3; count of bases not matched to a gene: 6. The CDR3 is made up of 14 amino acids. The chain's CDR3 is CAWTEDRGNYEQYF. The CDR3 nucleotides are TGTGCCTGGACCGAGGACAGGGGGAACTACGAGCAGTACTTC. Based on the CDR3 plus reference TRBV30 and TRBJ2-7, the full variable domain is SQTIHQWPATLVQPVGSPLSLECTVEGTSNPNLYWYRQAAGRGLQLLFYSVGIGQISSEVPQNLSASRPQDRQFILSSKKLLLSDSGFYLCAWTEDRGNYEQYFGPGTRLTVT.

The chain combines TRBV18 with TRBJ1-2; 8 bases are shared with TRBD1. The germline V gene encodes CDR1 KGHSH and CDR2 LQKENI. J was trimmed by 6 bases and V by 3 bases; bases with no gene match: 6. The CDR3 spans 14 residues. The chain's CDR3 is CASSPFGTGDGYTF. In DNA, the CDR3 is TGTGCCAGCTCACCTTTCGGGACAGGAGATGGCTACACCTTC.

The chain couples TRBV4-3 to TRBJ2-2, with 7 bases that match TRBD2. V lost 0 bases to trimming and J lost 6 bases; unmatched junction nucleotides: 4. The CDR3 sequence is 15 residues long. The germline V gene encodes CDR1 LGHNA and CDR2 YSLEER. The CDR3 region is CASSQDSGLPGELFF. CDR3 coding DNA: TGCGCCAGCAGCCAAGATAGCGGGTTGCCCGGGGAGCTGTTTTTT.

Only a few counts were recorded for this clone. The chain couples TRBV5-6 to TRBJ2-7; weak D call: TRBD2 (6 bases). Trimming pared 0 bases from V and 6 bases from J, leaving 13 bases between. CDR3 length equals 14 residues. Per germline, CDR1 SGHDT and CDR2 YYEEEE. CDR3 amino acids: CASSLGGGESEQYF. In DNA, the CDR3 is TGTGCCAGCAGCTTGGGAGGAGGGGAGTCCGAGCAGTACTTC.

The chain employs TRBV4-1 and TRBJ2-7; 7 positions match TRBD2. Germline loops: CDR1 MGHRA, CDR2 YSYEKL. Unmatched junction bases numbered 12, after V lost 4 bases and J lost 0 bases. The CDR3 is made up of 17 amino acids. The CDR3 reads CASSPTVAGVASYEQYF. The CDR3 DNA reads TGCGCCAGCAGCCCGACTGTTGCGGGGGTGGCCTCCTACGAGCAGTACTTC.

V gene TRBV6-5 combines with J gene TRBJ1-1; no definite D call. Germline lookup yields CDR1 MNHEY and CDR2 SVGAGI. Trimming removed 5 bases from V and 7 bases from J, with 8 bases in between. This CDR3 comprises 11 residues. The CDR3 DNA is TGTGCCAGCAGTCACGGAGTTGAAGCTTTCTTT. This codes for CASSHGVEAFF.

The V call is TRBV28, the J call TRBJ2-3; 8 positions match TRBD2. Germline V gene data show CDR1 as MDHEN and CDR2 as SYDVKM. V lost 7 bases, J lost 6 bases, and 3 bases stayed unmatched. The CDR3 spans 12 residues. The CDR3 nucleotides are TGTGCCAGCACTACGGGGGGGGATACGCAGTATTTT. It encodes CASTTGGDTQYF. The full variable domain, in which reference TRBV28 and TRBJ2-3 provide the parts outside the CDR3, is DVKVTQSSRYLVKRTGEKVFLECVQDMDHENMFWYRQDPGLGLRLIYFSYDVKMKEKGDIPEGYSVSREKKERFSLILESASTNQTSMYLCASTTGGDTQYFGPGTRLTVL.